This section outlines one T cell receptor beta chain sequence together with its context. The target antigen is unknown. Authors' methods: A clonotype over 5% of the repertoire counted as a possible leukemic clone, under 75 overall. Sequencing used immunoSEQ multiplex PCR; TCRdb keeps in-frame clones, though not all of them. That table is the source of V, J and clone size, and D and trimming were worked out from the DNA. This table holds 7,500 to 10,000 clones, approximately 80% found once. The data were obtained in a study of STAT5B mutations in CD4+ large granular lymphocyte leukemia. The study's findings and limits: Top patient clones used TRBV06 genes more often: 8/27 versus 2/35 in controls.

Either unselected PBMC or bead-purified CD4+, CD4+CD8+, CD57+ or CD56+ cells were sequenced. This CDR3 is 14 amino acids long. Unmatched junction bases numbered 8, after V lost 4 bases and J lost 10 bases. CDR1 and CDR2 (germline): GTSNPN, SVGIG (reference sequence). The chain couples TRBV30 to TRBJ1-4; 11 bases align to TRBD1. The sequenced sample consisted of PBMCs. The receptor's source is a man between 60 and 75 years old with CD4+ T-cell large granular lymphocyte leukemia. The CDR3 spells CAWNPGTGGRKLFF. CDR3 nucleotides: TGTGCCTGGAACCCCGGGACAGGGGGTAGAAAACTGTTTTTT. Full variable domain (remainder filled in from reference TRBV30 and TRBJ1-4): SQTIHQWPATLVQPVGSPLSLECTVEGTSNPNLYWYRQAAGRGLQLLFYSVGIGQISSEVPQNLSASRPQDRQFILSSKKLLLSDSGFYLCAWNPGTGGRKLFFGSGTQLSVL.